This TCR beta chain was sequenced during a study of blood T cells in healthy people across ages. Study-level points and caveats: The recorded TCR beta diversity per million T cells decreased in a roughly linear manner with age.

The second PCR ran about 6 to 11 cycles with a sample-barcoded 5' primer and J-beta primers. Each of the cDNA molecules was tagged by a template-switch adaptor with 12 random nucleotides. TCRdb re-called the 5' RACE reads through MiXCR, storing one row per CDR3 protein. The repertoire holds 1.5 million to 2 million distinct CDR3 sequences, with around half as singletons. Between the trimmed V and J ends, which lost 4 bases and 9 bases, there was a span of 9 bases. The CDR3 spans 11 residues. Germline CDR1 SGHTA, CDR2 FQGNSA. About this clonotype itself: Its antigen remains unknown.

Sequenced input: blood. The chain uses TRBV7-2 and TRBJ1-1; unclear D gene. The receptor comes from a middle-aged woman in good health. CDR3 in DNA: TGTGCCAGCAGCTCCCCCGTGCAAGCTTTCTTT. It is translated as CASSSPVQAFF.